The 14 T cell receptor beta chains reported below all come from one sample, sequenced in a study of blood T cell repertoires in COVID-19. Assay: immunoSEQ multiplex PCR; the TCRdb copy retains only in-frame clones and omits some. This table has 200,000 to 300,000 clones, around 81% appearing once. Material: peripheral blood. The receptors shown here come from a woman aged 55-70 years with active or convalescent COVID-19.

This sequence joins TRBV6-6 and TRBJ2-1; 9 positions agree with TRBD1. The germline V gene has CDR1 MNHNY and CDR2 SVGAGI (reference sequence). Trimming cost V 6 bases and J 4 bases; bases outside gene matches: 7. This CDR3 has 15 amino acids. This CDR3 reads CASSRDRATYNEQFF. The CDR3 bases are TGTGCCAGCAGCCGGGACAGGGCTACTTACAATGAGCAGTTCTTC.

The V gene is TRBV19, the J gene TRBJ1-1; a possible D gene is TRBD1 (6 bases). Looked up from germline, CDR1 is LNHDA and CDR2 is SQIVND (reference sequence). V lost 5 bases and J lost 8, with 27 bases in between. The CDR3 extends over 17 amino acids. The CDR3 loop is CASSSGAGRADGIEAFF. CDR3 nucleotide sequence: TGTGCCAGTAGTTCAGGGGCGGGGAGGGCCGATGGGATCGAAGCTTTCTTT.

V usage is TRBV11-2 and J usage is TRBJ2-1; 10 bases agree with TRBD1. Germline trimming cut 7 bases from V and 6 bases from J; bases unmatched to any gene: 9. There are 15 residues in the CDR3. The germline V gene encodes CDR1 SGHAT and CDR2 FQNNGV. DNA for the CDR3: TGTGCCAGCAAGCTCCGAGGACAGGGGGGCAATGAGCAGTTCTTC. Translated: CASKLRGQGGNEQFF. Looking up the rest from reference TRBV11-2 and TRBJ2-1 gives the full variable domain: EAGVAQSPRYKIIEKRQSVAFWCNPISGHATLYWYQQILGQGPKLLIQFQNNGVVDDSQLPKDRFSAERLKGVDSTLKIQPAKLEDSAVYLCASKLRGQGGNEQFFGPGTRLTVL.

The genes are TRBV18 and TRBJ1-5; D gene unclear. V was shortened by 8 bases and J by 0 bases, with 5 bases between the two germline ends. In germline, CDR1 is KGHSH, CDR2 LQKENI. There are 12 residues in the CDR3. The CDR3 nucleotides are TGTGCCAGCCACTATAGCAATCAGCCCCAGCATTTT. Translating it yields CASHYSNQPQHF.

This chain uses TRBV28 with TRBJ2-1; perhaps TRBD2 as D (5 bases). In germline, CDR1 is MDHEN, CDR2 SYDVKM. V dropped 6 bases and J dropped 4 bases, with 16 bases sitting between them. This CDR3 spans 15 amino acids. The DNA of the CDR3 is TGTGCCAGCAGCCTGGCCCGGGAAGCATACAATGAGCAGTTCTTC. This sequence encodes CASSLAREAYNEQFF.

The chain employs TRBV4-2 and TRBJ2-7; TRBD2 is a possible D gene (6 bases). The CDR3 contains 17 residues. The V and J ends lost 2 bases and 2 bases respectively, with 19 bases between them. The germline CDR1 and CDR2 sequences are LGHNA and YNFKEQ. CDR3: CASSQTMTGLLTYEQYF. The CDR3 bases are TGTGCCAGCAGCCAAACGATGACGGGACTCCTCACCTACGAGCAGTACTTC.

The CDR3 spells CASSPPSRQPTGELFF. The CDR3 nucleotides read TGTGCCAGCTCACCACCGAGTCGACAGCCGACCGGGGAGCTGTTTTTT. This chain links TRBV18 with TRBJ2-2, with D possibly TRBD1 on 5 matching bases. Per germline, CDR1 KGHSH and CDR2 LQKENI. V was cut by 0 bases and J by 5 bases, with 13 bases left in between. The CDR3 is made up of 16 amino acids. The whole variable domain, remainder taken from reference TRBV18 and TRBJ2-2, is NAGVMQNPRHLVRRRGQEARLRCSPMKGHSHVYWYRQLPEEGLKFMVYLQKENIIDESGMPKERFSAEFPKEGPSILRIQQVVRGDSAAYFCASSPPSRQPTGELFFGEGSRLTVL.

The rearrangement joins TRBV12-1 to TRBJ2-1; the table's TRBD2 call for D was not verified on the DNA. TRBV12-1 is reported as a pseudogene. The CDR3 runs 20 residues. In nucleotides, the CDR3 is TGTGCCAGCAGCTCAACCCTGACTAGCGGGGGGGGCAGCGCCTACAATGAGCAGTTCTTC. This codes for CASSSTLTSGGGSAYNEQFF.

This chain connects TRBV4-1 to TRBJ1-2, with D perhaps matching TRBD1 (5 bases). CDR3 size: 13 residues. Looked up from germline, CDR1 is MGHRA and CDR2 is YSYEKL. The germline V and J ends were trimmed by 1 base and 6 bases, with 9 bases remaining between them. The CDR3 nucleotides read TGCGCCAGCAGCCAAGCAGGGCGGCATGGCTACACCTTC. Its translation: CASSQAGRHGYTF.

J is TRBJ2-7 and V is TRBV3-1 (or the pseudogene TRBV3-2), with 12 bases identical to TRBD1. Germline V gives CDR1 LGHDT, CDR2 YNNKEL (reference sequence). V lost 4 bases, J lost 6 bases, and 7 bases stayed unmatched. The CDR3 contains 15 residues. The CDR3 nucleotides read TGTGCCAGCAGCCTACCGGGACAGGGGGCTGTCGAGCAGTACTTC. This sequence encodes CASSLPGQGAVEQYF.

The V gene is TRBV25-1, the J gene TRBJ1-2; tentative D call: TRBD1 (5 bases). The CDR3 sequence is 11 residues long. V was cut by 7 bases and J by 3 bases, with 6 bases left in between. Germline lookup yields CDR1 MGHDK and CDR2 SYGVNS. CDR3 residues: CASKGDYGYTF. In DNA, the CDR3 is TGTGCCAGCAAAGGGGACTATGGCTACACCTTC.

The rearrangement uses TRBV4-2 and TRBJ2-2; D is ambiguous. V shed 4 bases and J shed 1 base, with 16 bases lying between them. CDR1 and CDR2 from the germline V gene are LGHNA and YNFKEQ. CDR3 length: 17 residues. The CDR3 loop is CASSRSAASGNTGELFF. In DNA form, the CDR3 reads TGTGCCAGCAGCCGATCGGCCGCCTCGGGGAACACCGGGGAGCTGTTTTTT.

The rearrangement joins TRBV13 to TRBJ2-1; 11 nucleotides match TRBD2. CDR1 and CDR2 from the germline V gene are PRHDT and FYEKMQ (reference sequence). The J segment lost 8 bases and the V segment lost 4 bases, leaving 7 bases of the junction unmatched. The CDR3 consists of 15 residues. The CDR3 DNA is TGTGCCAGCAGCTCTAGCGGGAGGTTATTCGATGAGCAGTTCTTC. It yields the protein CASSSSGRLFDEQFF.

J is TRBJ2-1 and V is TRBV5-6; 11 positions match TRBD2. Germline trimming cut 4 bases from V and 3 bases from J; bases unmatched to any gene: 6. Germline V gene sequence: CDR1 SGHDT, CDR2 YYEEEE. This CDR3 spans 16 amino acids. As DNA, the CDR3 is TGTGCCAGCAGCCAAGGACTAGCGGGCCTCTACAATGAGCAGTTCTTC. It specifies CASSQGLAGLYNEQFF.